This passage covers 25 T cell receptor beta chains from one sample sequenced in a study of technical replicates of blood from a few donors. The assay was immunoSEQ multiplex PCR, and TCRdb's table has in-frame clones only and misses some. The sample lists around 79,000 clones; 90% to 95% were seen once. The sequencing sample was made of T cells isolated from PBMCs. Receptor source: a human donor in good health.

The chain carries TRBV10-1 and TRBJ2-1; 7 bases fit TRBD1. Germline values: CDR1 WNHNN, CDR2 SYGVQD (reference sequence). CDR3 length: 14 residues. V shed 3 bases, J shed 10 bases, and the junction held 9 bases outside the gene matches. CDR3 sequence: CASSELGQDWEQFF. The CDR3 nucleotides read TGCGCCAGCAGTGAATTAGGACAGGACTGGGAGCAGTTCTTC.

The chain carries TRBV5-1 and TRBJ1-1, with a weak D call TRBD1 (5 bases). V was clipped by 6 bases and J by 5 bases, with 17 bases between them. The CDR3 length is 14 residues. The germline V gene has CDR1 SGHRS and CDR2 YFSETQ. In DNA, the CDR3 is TGCGCCAGCAACCTCGGCGGGGCAGGGACTGAAGCTTTCTTT. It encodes CASNLGGAGTEAFF.

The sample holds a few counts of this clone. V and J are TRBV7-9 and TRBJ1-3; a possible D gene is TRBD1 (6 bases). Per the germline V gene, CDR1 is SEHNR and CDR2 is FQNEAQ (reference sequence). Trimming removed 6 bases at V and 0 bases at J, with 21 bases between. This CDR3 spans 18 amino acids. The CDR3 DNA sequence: TGTGCCAGCAGTCGCGTCCCGGGACATATGAACTCTGGAAACACCATATATTTT. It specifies CASSRVPGHMNSGNTIYF.

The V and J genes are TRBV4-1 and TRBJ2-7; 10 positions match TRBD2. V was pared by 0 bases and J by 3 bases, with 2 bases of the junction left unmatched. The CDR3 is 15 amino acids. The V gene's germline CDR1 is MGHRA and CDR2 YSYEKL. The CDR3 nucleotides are TGCGCCAGCAGCCAAGAGGCTAGCGGGAGCTACGAGCAGTACTTC. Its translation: CASSQEASGSYEQYF.

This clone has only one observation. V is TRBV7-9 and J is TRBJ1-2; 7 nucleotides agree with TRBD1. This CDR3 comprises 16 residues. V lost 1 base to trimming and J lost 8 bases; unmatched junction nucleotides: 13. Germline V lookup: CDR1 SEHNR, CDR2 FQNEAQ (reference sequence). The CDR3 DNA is TGTGCCAGCAGCTTAGGAGGGGGGACAGTCGTTGGCGGCTACACCTTC. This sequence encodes CASSLGGGTVVGGYTF. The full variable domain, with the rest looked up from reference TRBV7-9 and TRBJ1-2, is DTGVSQNPRHKITKRGQNVTFRCDPISEHNRLYWYRQTLGQGPEFLTYFQNEAQLEKSRLLSDRFSAERPKGSFSTLEIQRTEQGDSAMYLCASSLGGGTVVGGYTFGSGTRLTVV.

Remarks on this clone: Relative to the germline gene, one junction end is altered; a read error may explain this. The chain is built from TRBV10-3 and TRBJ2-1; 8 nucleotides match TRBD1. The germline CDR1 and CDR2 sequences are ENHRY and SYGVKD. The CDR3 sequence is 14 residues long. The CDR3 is CAISGQGSSNEQFF. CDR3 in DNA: TGTGCCATCAGTGGACAGGGGTCCTCCAATGAGCAGTTCTTC.

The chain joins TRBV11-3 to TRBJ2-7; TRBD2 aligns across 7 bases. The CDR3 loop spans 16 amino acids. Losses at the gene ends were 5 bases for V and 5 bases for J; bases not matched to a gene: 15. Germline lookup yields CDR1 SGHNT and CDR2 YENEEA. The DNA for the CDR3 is TGTGCCAGCAGCAAGGGAGGGTTTGGATCTTCTGACGAGCAGTACTTC. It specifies CASSKGGFGSSDEQYF. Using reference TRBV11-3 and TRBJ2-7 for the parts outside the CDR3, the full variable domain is EAGVVQSPRYKIIEKKQPVAFWCNPISGHNTLYWYLQNLGQGPELLIRYENEEAVDDSQLPKDRFSAERLKGVDSTLKIQPAELGDSAVYLCASSKGGFGSSDEQYFGPGTRLTVT.

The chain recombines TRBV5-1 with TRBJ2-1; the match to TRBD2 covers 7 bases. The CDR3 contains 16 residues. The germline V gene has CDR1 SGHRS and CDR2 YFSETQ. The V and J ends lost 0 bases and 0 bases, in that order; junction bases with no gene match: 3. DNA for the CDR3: TGCGCCAGCAGCTTGGAAGCGGGAAGCTCCTACAATGAGCAGTTCTTC. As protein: CASSLEAGSSYNEQFF.

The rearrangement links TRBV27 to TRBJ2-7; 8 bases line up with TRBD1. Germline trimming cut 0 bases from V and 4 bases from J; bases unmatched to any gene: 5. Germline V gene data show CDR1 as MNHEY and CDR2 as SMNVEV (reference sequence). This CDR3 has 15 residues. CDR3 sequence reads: CASSLSQGARYEQYF. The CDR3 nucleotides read TGTGCCAGCAGTTTATCCCAGGGGGCTAGATACGAGCAGTACTTC.

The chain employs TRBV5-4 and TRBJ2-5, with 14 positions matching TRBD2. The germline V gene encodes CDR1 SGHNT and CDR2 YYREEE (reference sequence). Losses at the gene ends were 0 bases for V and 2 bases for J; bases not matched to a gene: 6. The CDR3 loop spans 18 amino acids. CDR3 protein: CASSLAGLAGVRQETQYF. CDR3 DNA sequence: TGTGCCAGCAGCTTGGCGGGACTAGCGGGAGTGAGGCAAGAGACCCAGTACTTC.

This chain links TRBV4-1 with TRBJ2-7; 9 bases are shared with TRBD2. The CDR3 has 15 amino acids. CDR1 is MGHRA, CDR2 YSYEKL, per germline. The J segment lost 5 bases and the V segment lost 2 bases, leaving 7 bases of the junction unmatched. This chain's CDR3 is CASSQHGVAGDEQYF. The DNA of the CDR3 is TGCGCCAGCAGCCAACATGGGGTAGCGGGAGACGAGCAGTACTTC.

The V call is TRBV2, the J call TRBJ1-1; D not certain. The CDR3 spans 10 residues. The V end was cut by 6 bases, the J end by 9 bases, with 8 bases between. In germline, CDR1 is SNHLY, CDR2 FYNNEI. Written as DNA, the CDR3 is TGTGCCAGCAGGCTACTAAAAGCTTTCTTT. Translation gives CASRLLKAFF.

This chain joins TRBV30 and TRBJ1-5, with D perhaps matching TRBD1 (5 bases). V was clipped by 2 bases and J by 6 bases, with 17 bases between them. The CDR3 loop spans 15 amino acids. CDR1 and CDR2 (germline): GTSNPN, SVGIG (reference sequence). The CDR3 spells CAWSMTRVGGQPQHF. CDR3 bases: TGTGCCTGGAGTATGACGAGGGTGGGGGGTCAGCCCCAGCATTTT.

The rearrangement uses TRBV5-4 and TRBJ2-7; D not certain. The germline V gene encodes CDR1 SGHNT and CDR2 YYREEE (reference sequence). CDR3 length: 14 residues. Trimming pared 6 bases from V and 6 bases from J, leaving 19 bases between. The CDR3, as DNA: TGTGCCAGCACCACTGCAGGTCCCCGTGGCGAGCAGTACTTC. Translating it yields CASTTAGPRGEQYF.

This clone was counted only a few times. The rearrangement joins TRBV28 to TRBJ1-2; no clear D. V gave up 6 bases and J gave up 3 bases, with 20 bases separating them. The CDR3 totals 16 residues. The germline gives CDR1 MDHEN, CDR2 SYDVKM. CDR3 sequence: CASSPLDPSADYGYTF. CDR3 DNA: TGTGCCAGCAGCCCTCTTGATCCTTCCGCGGACTATGGCTACACCTTC.

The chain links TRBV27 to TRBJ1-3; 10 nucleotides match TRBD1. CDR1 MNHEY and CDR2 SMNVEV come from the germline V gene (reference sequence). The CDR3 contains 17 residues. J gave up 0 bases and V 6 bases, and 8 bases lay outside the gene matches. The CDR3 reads CASRSDRGHPSGNTIYF. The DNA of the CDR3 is TGTGCCAGCAGATCTGACAGGGGGCACCCCTCTGGAAACACCATATATTTT.

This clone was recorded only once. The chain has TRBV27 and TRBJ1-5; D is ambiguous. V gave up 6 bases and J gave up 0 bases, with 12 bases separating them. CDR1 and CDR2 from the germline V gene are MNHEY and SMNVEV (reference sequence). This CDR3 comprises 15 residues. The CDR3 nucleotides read TGTGCCAGCAGACTAGGACGGCATAGCAATCAGCCCCAGCATTTT. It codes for CASRLGRHSNQPQHF.

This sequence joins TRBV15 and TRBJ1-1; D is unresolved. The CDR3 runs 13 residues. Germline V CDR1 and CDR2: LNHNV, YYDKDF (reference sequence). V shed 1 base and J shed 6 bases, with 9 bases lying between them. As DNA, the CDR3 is TGTGCCACCAGCAGAGCCGCAACAGCTGAAGCTTTCTTT. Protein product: CATSRAATAEAFF.

The chain's CDR3 is CASSDMQGTEKLFF. The DNA for the CDR3 is TGTGCCAGCAGTGATATGCAGGGGACTGAAAAACTGTTTTTT. The chain combines TRBV2 with TRBJ1-4; D might be TRBD1 (6 bases). The V end was cut by 3 bases, the J end by 7 bases, with 12 bases between. CDR3 length equals 14 residues. Germline V gives CDR1 SNHLY, CDR2 FYNNEI.

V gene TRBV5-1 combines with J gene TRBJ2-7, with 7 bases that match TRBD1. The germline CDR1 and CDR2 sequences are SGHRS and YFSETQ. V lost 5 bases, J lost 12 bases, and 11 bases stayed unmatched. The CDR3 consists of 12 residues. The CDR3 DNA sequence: TGCGCCAGCAGTTCCGGACAGGCCCCTTTGTACTTC. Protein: CASSSGQAPLYF.

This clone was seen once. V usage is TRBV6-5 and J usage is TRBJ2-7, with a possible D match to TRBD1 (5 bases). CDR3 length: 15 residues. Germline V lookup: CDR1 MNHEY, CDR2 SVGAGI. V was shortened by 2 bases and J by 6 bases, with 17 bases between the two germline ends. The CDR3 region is CASSYRGQRSLEQYF. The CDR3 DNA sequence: TGTGCCAGCAGTTACCGTGGACAACGCTCCCTCGAGCAGTACTTC.

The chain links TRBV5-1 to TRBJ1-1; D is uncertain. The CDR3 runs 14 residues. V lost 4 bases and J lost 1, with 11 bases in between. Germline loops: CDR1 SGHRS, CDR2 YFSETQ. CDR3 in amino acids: CASSKRPENTEAFF. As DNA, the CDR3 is TGCGCCAGCAGCAAGCGCCCTGAGAACACTGAAGCTTTCTTT.

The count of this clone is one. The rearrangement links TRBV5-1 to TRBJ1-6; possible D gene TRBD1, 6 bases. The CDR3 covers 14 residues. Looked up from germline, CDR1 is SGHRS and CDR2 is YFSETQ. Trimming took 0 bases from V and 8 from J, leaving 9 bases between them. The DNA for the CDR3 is TGCGCCAGCAGCTTGGAGCACAGGGATTCACCCCTCCACTTT. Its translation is CASSLEHRDSPLHF. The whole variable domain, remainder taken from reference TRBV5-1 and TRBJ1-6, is KAGVTQTPRYLIKTRGQQVTLSCSPISGHRSVSWYQQTPGQGLQFLFEYFSETQRNKGNFPGRFSGRQFSNSRSEMNVSTLELGDSALYLCASSLEHRDSPLHFGNGTRLTVT.

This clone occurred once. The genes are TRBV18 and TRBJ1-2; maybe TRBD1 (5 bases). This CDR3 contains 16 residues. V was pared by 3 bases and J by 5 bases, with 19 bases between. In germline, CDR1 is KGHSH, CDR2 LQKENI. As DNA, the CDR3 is TGTGCCAGCTCACCGAGCGACTGGTATGGGACTTATGGCTACACCTTC. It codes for CASSPSDWYGTYGYTF. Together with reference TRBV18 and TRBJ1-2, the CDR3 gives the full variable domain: NAGVMQNPRHLVRRRGQEARLRCSPMKGHSHVYWYRQLPEEGLKFMVYLQKENIIDESGMPKERFSAEFPKEGPSILRIQQVVRGDSAAYFCASSPSDWYGTYGYTFGSGTRLTVV.

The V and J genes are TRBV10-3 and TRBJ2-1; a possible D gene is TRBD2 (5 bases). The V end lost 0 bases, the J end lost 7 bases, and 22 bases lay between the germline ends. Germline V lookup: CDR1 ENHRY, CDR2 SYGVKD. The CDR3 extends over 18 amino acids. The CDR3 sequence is CAISESGSAPGPGNEQFF. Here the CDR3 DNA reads TGTGCCATCAGTGAGTCGGGGAGCGCCCCTGGCCCGGGGAATGAGCAGTTCTTC.